The sequence of this T cell receptor beta chain was determined in a study of beta chain features in type 1 diabetes. Study-level results: PCR, the amplification step, might favor shorter templates, equally in patients and controls.

Details on this clone: Its antigen is currently unknown.

Blood was collected once per donor into heparin, averaging approximately 0.12 L. The J segment lost 0 bases and the V segment lost 4 bases, leaving 4 bases of the junction unmatched. Germline values: CDR1 SGHRS, CDR2 YFSETQ. CDR3 length: 16 residues. Every bit of the isolated RNA underwent reverse transcription, so sequencing read expressed TCRB transcripts. TCRdb's copy holds only in-frame clones and misses some; the assay was immunoSEQ multiplex PCR. The data show around 290,000 clones, 7% to 9% seen once. The V and J genes are TRBV5-1 and TRBJ2-6, with 7 positions matching TRBD1. The TCR was taken from a woman between 18 and 29 years old in good health. Sequencing was done on a sample of central memory CD4+ T cells from blood. The chain's CDR3 is CASSVTGSSGANVLTF. The CDR3 nucleotides read TGCGCCAGCAGCGTGACAGGGTCCTCTGGGGCCAACGTCCTGACTTTC. Based on the CDR3 plus reference TRBV5-1 and TRBJ2-6, the full variable domain is KAGVTQTPRYLIKTRGQQVTLSCSPISGHRSVSWYQQTPGQGLQFLFEYFSETQRNKGNFPGRFSGRQFSNSRSEMNVSTLELGDSALYLCASSVTGSSGANVLTFGAGSRLTVL.